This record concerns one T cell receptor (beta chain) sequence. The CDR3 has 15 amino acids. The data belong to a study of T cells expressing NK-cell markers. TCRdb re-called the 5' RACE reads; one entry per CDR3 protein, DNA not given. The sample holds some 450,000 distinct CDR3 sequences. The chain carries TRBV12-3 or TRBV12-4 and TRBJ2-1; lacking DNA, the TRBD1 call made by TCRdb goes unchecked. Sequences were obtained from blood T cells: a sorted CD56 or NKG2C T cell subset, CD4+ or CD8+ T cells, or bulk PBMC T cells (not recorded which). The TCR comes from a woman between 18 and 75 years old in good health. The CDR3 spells CASSFRTGGGDEQFF.